Below, one T cell receptor (beta chain) is given with its context. Its antigen has not been determined. Per-base quality was not reported, and no clone a single base away is much larger than it. This entry is derived from a study of shared clonotypes between healthy human individuals (dated by TCRdb to about 2020). In the study overall: A few men and a couple of women, aged 18 to 49 years, made up the cohort. Per donor, three plates each were used for CD4 naive and CD4 memory, two for CD8 naive, and one for CD8 memory. Blood TCR repertoires of a handful of healthy adults were deeply sequenced to estimate repertoire size and the extent of clonotype sharing between individuals. Different laboratories and diverse techniques were used to prepare libraries and sequence TCR repertoires, to increase sequencing depth and limit assay-specific biases. Between about 0.8 and 9 billion PBMCs per donor were obtained by leukapheresis.

CDR1 is given as MNHNS and CDR2 as SASEGT, both from the germline V gene. The CDR3 runs 16 residues from the cysteine to the phenylalanine. The entry retains the CDR3 DNA only, 48 bases that are in frame from base 1. The junction shows trimming of 4 bases on V and 2 bases on J, plus 17 bases between the germline ends. What the work shows at the level of the full study, not this receptor alone: Pairwise subsampling led to the expectation that sequencing depth would affect the degree of clonotype sharing among donors. Higher generation probabilities were observed for clonotypes shared by all four sorted-subset donors than for non-shared clonotypes. Across four donors, around 5.4% of naive CD4, roughly 3.3% of naive CD8, 2.3% of memory CD4, and 0.4% of memory CD8 clonotypes were shared. Even with the large sequencing depth, rarefaction of the sorted-subset datasets indicated that sequencing was incomplete. Naive subsets generally had larger estimated clonotype richness than memory subsets did. Sampling was limited to blood, and TCR repertoires in tissue likely differ from TCR repertoires in blood. The small number of donors limited the genetic and exposure-history diversity represented.

TCR CDR3 regions were amplified from genomic DNA by multiplex PCR using the deep immunoSEQ assay. Extracted genomic DNA from each cell subset was spread evenly across all wells of several immunoSEQ 96-well plates, with each plate serving as a replicate. Each replicate PCR for sorted subsets received around 210 ng genomic DNA, equal to tens of thousands of T cell genomes. Purified libraries were measured with a Qubit 3.0 fluorometer, size-checked on a Bioanalyzer 2100, and measured again with the KAPA Library Quantification kit. Every immunoSEQ 96-well plate was sequenced on a separate single-read 150-cycle Illumina NextSeq 550 flow cell. On the study's bioinformatics: Because the immunoSEQ output included only junctional sequences and no quality scores, the filtering could not be the same as the filtering used for full-length reads. To assign V/J genes and CDR3, sequences were annotated against IMGT germline references using PyIR, a Python wrapper for IgBLAST v1.9. Reads were removed for weak V/J assignments (E-value above 1e-6), missing CDR3, stop codons, out-of-frame junctions, or ambiguous translated residues. A V3J clonotype was defined by an identical inferred V gene, J gene, and CDR3 amino acid sequence. Percentage overlap between repertoires was calculated by dividing the number of shared unique clonotypes by the size of the smaller repertoire. Richness of each repertoire was evaluated using RTK rarefaction, the Chao1 estimator, and Recon v2.1 estimates of unobserved clonotypes. Generation probabilities were computed with OLGA for all TCRbeta clonotypes obtained by the gDNA method from a few donors. TCRdb carries this immuneACCESS record with in-frame sequences only. Its versions omit some clonotypes, under half of them owing to an unresolved V gene in the studies checked, with the rest unexplained. V and J calls and clone size are copied from that table; D and trimming were computed from the DNA. This sample is represented by about 690,000 clones; 90% of them were singletons. Roughly 36% of the sample is held by the ten biggest clonotypes.

The donors were healthy, HIV-negative adults who had no recently reported acute infections or vaccinations. Only Caucasian adults living in Nashville, Tennessee, USA were represented among the donors. CD8 memory samples consisted of magnetically selected CD45RO+ cells combined with CCR7-negative CD45RA+ effector memory (TemRA) cells. Blood was collected by leukapheresis, and PBMCs were isolated by Ficoll-Histopaque density gradient centrifugation and then cryopreserved in liquid nitrogen vapor phase. Purity and quantity of every magnetically sorted T cell population were checked by analytical flow cytometry. Each sorted fraction had its genomic DNA isolated and then quantified by UV absorbance on a Nanodrop 2000c.

The sequence was collected from a man younger than 30 in good health. Some clones in this sample may be carry-over from other donors' samples. The chain is encoded by TRBV6-1 joined to TRBJ2-5; the D region possibly corresponds to TRBD2 (6 bases align). Input material: memory CD8+ T cells from PBMCs. What the cell subset or site label conveys for this sample: CD45RO+ cells pooled with CCR7-negative TemRA cells. The CDR3 here reads CASSAARREIQETQYF. The sequenced DNA: TGTGCCAGCAGTGCAGCGAGGAGGGAGATTCAAGAGACCCAGTACTTC.